The rows below give T cell receptor beta chains drawn from one sample of a study of monozygotic twins with inflammatory bowel disease. Each CDR3 protein gets one entry in TCRdb, which reprocessed the 5' RACE reads and gives no DNA. This specimen shows 440,000 or so distinct CDR3 sequences; the ten leading clones hold about 2.3%. The material sequenced was blood. These receptors were obtained from a human donor with ulcerative colitis or Crohn's disease, or a healthy co-twin of an affected twin (not recorded which). The CDR3 runs from the conserved cysteine through the conserved F or W. Fields, in order: J gene, V gene, CDR3 protein.

TRBJ1-3	TRBV5-1	CASSLGDLSNTIYF
TRBJ2-7	TRBV28	CASTTGGTGGWYEQYF
TRBJ2-3	TRBV5-1	CASSQRQSTDTQYF
TRBJ2-7	TRBV15	CATSREPGSLTEQYF
TRBJ2-7	TRBV5-6	CASTTWGGEQYF
TRBJ2-1	TRBV29-1	CSGLPGPQNNEQFF
TRBJ1-4	TRBV5-1	CASKYRDRYNEKLFF
TRBJ2-3	TRBV5-4	CASSFGTRTSTQYF
TRBJ2-3	TRBV7-6	CASSLTPSGRATDTQYF
TRBJ2-5	TRBV7-2	CASSPPDGTQYF
TRBJ2-1	TRBV6-5	CASSYSGDNEQFF
TRBJ2-2	TRBV12-3/TRBV12-4	CASSSPHRRGQSNTGELFF
TRBJ2-2	TRBV5-1	CASSTTLTGELFF
TRBJ1-1	TRBV5-1	CASSLVRANTEAFF
TRBJ2-3	TRBV7-2	CASSVDGVDTQYF
TRBJ1-2	TRBV7-8	CASSLGAHYGYTF
TRBJ2-7	TRBV2	CASRVHIYEQYF
TRBJ1-5	TRBV7-9	CASSANHQPQHF
TRBJ1-1	TRBV6-1	CAGRQGTNTEAFF
TRBJ2-6	TRBV2	CASSGPVAGANVLTF
TRBJ2-1	TRBV11-2	CASSLALAGEDTGHEQFF
TRBJ2-3	TRBV25-1	CASSDFRTSTDTQYF
TRBJ2-1	TRBV29-1	CSTRWGDSYNEQFF
TRBJ2-2	TRBV19	CASSTGHSFGELFF
TRBJ2-3	TRBV7-6	CASSRRTGETDTQYF
TRBJ2-1	TRBV5-1	CASSLAAGGYNNEQFF
TRBJ2-1	TRBV9	CASSVTGSGGYNEQFF
TRBJ1-1	TRBV18	CASSQKLRDGGEAFF
TRBJ2-7	TRBV27	CASSILLAGLAGEQYF
TRBJ2-1	TRBV18	CASSLTARTSGLIYNEQFF
TRBJ2-7	TRBV20-1	CSARGGGSLSYEQYF
TRBJ1-5	TRBV5-1	CASSLAGNSNQPQHF
TRBJ1-2	TRBV19	CASQSRGGVGPDGGYTF
TRBJ1-4	TRBV10-2	CASSGEVFLETAPNEKLFF
TRBJ2-1	TRBV5-8	CASSLGPMKSDDEQFF
TRBJ2-3	TRBV11-2	CASSFYLAVSTDTQYF
TRBJ2-5	TRBV10-3	CATLGGSSYQETQYF
TRBJ2-6	TRBV5-1	CASSPFLQGAGANVLTF
TRBJ2-1	TRBV5-4	CASSTPGQGPNEQFF
TRBJ1-1	TRBV5-1	CASSLDRPRDEAFF
TRBJ1-1	TRBV12-3/TRBV12-4	CASSLAGGWGTEAFF
TRBJ2-5	TRBV18	CASSPNAGGYQETQYF
TRBJ2-2	TRBV10-3	CAISEGLVRDTGELFF
TRBJ2-5	TRBV5-1	CASSLMVFGGMETQYF
TRBJ2-3	TRBV12-3/TRBV12-4	CASRVTGGITDTQYF
TRBJ2-7	TRBV3-1	CASSQWPGGEYF
TRBJ2-3	TRBV27	CASRRGGGYTDTQYF
TRBJ1-4	TRBV15	CATSRDNQIEKLFF
TRBJ2-2	TRBV9	CASSVAWETGELFF
TRBJ2-2	TRBV11-2	CASSFETANTGELFF
TRBJ2-3	TRBV20-1	CSALRLAGGTDTQYF
TRBJ1-2	TRBV2	CASTPGRQGHGYTF
TRBJ2-1	TRBV20-1	CSARALRGLAGSIEQFF
TRBJ2-1	TRBV27	CASSLFTGQAYNEQFF
TRBJ2-7	TRBV29-1	CSVGQGTYEQYF
TRBJ2-3	TRBV12-3/TRBV12-4	CASSLNLGTDTQYF
TRBJ1-5	TRBV5-1	CASSSGQGSQPQHF
TRBJ2-7	TRBV5-1	CASSLERDRVSLDEQYF